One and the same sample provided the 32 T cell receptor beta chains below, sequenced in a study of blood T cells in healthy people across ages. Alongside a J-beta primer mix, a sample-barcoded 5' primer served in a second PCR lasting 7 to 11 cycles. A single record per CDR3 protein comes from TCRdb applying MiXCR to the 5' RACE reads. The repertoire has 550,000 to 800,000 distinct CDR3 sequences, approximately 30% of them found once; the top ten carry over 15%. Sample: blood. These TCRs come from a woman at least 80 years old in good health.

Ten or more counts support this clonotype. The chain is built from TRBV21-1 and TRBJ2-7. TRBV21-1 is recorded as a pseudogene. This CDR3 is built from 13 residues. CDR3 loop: CASREGRPYEQYF. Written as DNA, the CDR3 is TGTGCCAGCAGGGAAGGGAGGCCCTACGAGCAGTACTTC.

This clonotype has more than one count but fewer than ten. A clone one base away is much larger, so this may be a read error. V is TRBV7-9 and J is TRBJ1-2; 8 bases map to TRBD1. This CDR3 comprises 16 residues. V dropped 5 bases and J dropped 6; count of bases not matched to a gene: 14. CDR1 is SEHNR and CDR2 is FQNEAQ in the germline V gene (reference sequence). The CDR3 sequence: CASSPIGQDRVDGYTF. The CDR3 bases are TGTGCCAGCAGCCCCATCGGCCAGGACAGGGTCGATGGCTACACCTTC. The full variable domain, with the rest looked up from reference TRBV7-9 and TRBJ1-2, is DTGVSQNPRHKITKRGQNVTFRCDPISEHNRLYWYRQTLGQGPEFLTYFQNEAQLEKSRLLSDRFSAERPKGSFSTLEIQRTEQGDSAMYLCASSPIGQDRVDGYTFGSGTRLTVV.

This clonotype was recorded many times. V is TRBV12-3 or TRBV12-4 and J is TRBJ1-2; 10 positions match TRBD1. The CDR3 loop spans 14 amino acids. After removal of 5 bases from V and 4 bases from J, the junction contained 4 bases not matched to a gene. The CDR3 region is CASSRDRGAYGYTF. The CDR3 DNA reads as TGTGCCAGCAGTCGGGACAGGGGAGCCTATGGCTACACCTTC.

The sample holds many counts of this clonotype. CDR3 protein: CASSSHGPSRTVSSGANVLTF. CDR3 in DNA: TGTGCCAGCAGTTCCCATGGGCCGTCCAGGACCGTAAGCTCTGGGGCCAACGTCCTGACTTTC. The J gene is TRBJ2-6, the V gene TRBV6-2 or TRBV6-3, with D unclear. Per the germline V gene, CDR1 is MNHEY and CDR2 is SVGEGT. V was clipped by 4 bases and J by 0 bases, with 25 bases between them. This CDR3 comprises 21 residues.

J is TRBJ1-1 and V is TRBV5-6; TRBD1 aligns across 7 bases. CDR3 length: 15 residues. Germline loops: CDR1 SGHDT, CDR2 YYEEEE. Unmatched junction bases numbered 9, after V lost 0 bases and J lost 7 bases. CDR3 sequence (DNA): TGTGCCAGCAGCTTGGTTGCCAGGGGGATCGTTGAAGCTTTCTTT. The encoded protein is CASSLVARGIVEAFF.

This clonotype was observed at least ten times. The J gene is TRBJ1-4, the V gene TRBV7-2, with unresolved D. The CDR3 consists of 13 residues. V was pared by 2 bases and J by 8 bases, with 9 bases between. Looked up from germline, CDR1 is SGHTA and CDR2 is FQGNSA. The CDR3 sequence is CASSLLKYEKLFF. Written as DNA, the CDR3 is TGTGCCAGCAGCTTATTAAAGTACGAAAAACTGTTTTTT.

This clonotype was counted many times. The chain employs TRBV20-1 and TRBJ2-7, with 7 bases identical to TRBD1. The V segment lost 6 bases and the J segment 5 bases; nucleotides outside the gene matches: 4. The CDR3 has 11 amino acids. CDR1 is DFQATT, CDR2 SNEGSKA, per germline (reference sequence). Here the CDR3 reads CSAATGDEQYF. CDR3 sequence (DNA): TGCAGTGCGGCAACAGGGGACGAGCAGTACTTC.

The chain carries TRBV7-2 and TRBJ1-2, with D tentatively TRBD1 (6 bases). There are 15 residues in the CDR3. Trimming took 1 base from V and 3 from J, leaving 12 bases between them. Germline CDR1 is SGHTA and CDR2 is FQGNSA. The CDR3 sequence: CASSLGGGHDYGYTF. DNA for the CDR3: TGTGCCAGCAGCTTAGGAGGGGGGCACGACTATGGCTACACCTTC.

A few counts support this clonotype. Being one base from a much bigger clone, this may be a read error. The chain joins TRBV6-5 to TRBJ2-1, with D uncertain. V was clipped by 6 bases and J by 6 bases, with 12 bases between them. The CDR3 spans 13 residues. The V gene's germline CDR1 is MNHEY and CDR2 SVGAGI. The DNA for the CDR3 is TGTGCCAGCAGGTTCCGACGCGGCAATGAGCAGTTCTTC. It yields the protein CASRFRRGNEQFF.

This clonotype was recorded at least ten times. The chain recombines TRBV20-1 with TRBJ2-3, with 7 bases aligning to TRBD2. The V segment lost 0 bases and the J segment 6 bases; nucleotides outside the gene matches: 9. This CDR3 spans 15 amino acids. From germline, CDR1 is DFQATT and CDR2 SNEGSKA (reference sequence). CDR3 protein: CSARDQAGVVDTQYF. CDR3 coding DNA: TGCAGTGCTAGAGATCAGGCGGGAGTCGTGGATACGCAGTATTTT.

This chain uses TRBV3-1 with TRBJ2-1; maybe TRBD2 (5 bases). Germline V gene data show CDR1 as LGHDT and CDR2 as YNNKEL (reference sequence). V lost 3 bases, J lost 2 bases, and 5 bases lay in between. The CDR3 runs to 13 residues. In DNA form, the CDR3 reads TGTGCCAGCAGCCACGGGACCTACAATGAGCAGTTCTTC. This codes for CASSHGTYNEQFF.

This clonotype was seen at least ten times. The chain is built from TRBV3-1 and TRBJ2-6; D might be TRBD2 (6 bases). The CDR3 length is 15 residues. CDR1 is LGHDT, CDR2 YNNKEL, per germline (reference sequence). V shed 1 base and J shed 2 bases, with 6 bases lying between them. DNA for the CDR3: TGTGCCAGCAGCCAAGCTAGCGCTGGGGCCAACGTCCTGACTTTC. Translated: CASSQASAGANVLTF. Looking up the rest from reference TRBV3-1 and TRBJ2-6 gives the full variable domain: DTAVSQTPKYLVTQMGNDKSIKCEQNLGHDTMYWYKQDSKKFLKIMFSYNNKELIINETVPNRFSPKSPDKAHLNLHINSLELGDSAVYFCASSQASAGANVLTFGAGSRLTVL.

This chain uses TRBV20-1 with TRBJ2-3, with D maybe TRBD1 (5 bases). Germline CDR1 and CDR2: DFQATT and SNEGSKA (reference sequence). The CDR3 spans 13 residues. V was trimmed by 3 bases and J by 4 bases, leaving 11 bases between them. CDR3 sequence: CSASFQGSDTQYF. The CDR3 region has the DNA TGCAGTGCTAGTTTCCAGGGATCAGATACGCAGTATTTT.

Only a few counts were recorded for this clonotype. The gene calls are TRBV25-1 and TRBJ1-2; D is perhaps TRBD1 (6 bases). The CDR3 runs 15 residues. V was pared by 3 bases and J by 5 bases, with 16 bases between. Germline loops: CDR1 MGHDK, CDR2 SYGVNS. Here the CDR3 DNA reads TGTGCCAGCAGTGATCGGTTTGGGGGCGGATATGGCTACACCTTC. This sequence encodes CASSDRFGGGYGYTF.

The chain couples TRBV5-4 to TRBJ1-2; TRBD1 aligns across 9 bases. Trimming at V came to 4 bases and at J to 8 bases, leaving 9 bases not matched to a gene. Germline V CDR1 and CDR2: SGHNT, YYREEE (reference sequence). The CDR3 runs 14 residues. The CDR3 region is CASSPTGGDWGYTF. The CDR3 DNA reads TGTGCCAGCAGCCCTACAGGGGGCGATTGGGGCTACACCTTC.

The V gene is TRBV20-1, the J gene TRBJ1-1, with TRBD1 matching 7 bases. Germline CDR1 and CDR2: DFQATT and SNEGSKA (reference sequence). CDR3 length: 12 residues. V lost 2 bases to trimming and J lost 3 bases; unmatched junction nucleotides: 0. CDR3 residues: CSARQGDTEAFF. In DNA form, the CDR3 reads TGCAGTGCTAGACAGGGGGACACTGAAGCTTTCTTT.

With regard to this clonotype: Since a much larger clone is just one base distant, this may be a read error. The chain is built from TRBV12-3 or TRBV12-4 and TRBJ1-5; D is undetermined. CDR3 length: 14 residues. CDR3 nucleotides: TGTGCCAGCAATTTAAGGAAAGTAAATCAGCCCCAGCATTTT. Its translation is CASNLRKVNQPQHF.

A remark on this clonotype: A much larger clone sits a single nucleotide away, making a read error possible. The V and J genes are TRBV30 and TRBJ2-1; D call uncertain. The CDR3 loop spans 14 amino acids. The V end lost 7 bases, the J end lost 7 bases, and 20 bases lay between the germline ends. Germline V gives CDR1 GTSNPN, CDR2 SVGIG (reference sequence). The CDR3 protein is CAFPPSSVWNEQFF. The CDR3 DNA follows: TGTGCCTTTCCGCCAAGCAGCGTTTGGAATGAGCAGTTCTTC.

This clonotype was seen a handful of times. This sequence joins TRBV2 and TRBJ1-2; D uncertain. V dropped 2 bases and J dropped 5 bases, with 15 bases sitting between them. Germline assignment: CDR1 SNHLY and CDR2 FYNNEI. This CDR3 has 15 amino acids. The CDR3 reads CASSELRAPRYGYTF. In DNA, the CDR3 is TGTGCCAGCAGTGAACTCCGGGCTCCTAGATATGGCTACACCTTC. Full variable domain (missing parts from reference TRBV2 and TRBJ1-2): EPEVTQTPSHQVTQMGQEVILRCVPISNHLYFYWYRQILGQKVEFLVSFYNNEISEKSEIFDDQFSVERPDGSNFTLKIRSTKLEDSAMYFCASSELRAPRYGYTFGSGTRLTVV.

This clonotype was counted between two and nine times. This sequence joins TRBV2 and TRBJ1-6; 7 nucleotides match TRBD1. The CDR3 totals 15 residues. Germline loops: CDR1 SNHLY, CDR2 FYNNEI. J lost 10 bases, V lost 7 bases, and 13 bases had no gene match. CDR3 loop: CASTEGTGEWSPLHF. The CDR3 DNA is TGTGCCAGCACCGAAGGCACAGGGGAATGGTCACCCCTCCACTTT.

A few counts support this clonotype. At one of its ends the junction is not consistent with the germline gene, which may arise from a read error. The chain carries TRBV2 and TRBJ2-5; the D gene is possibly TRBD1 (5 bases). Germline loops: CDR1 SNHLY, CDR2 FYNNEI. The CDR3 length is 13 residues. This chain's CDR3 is CASRPDSQEAQYF. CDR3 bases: TGTGCCAGCAGGCCTGACAGCCAAGAGGCCCAGTACTTC.

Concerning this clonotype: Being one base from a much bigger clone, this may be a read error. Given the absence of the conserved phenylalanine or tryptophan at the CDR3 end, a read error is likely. The CDR3 is CASSVDPTANYGYTI. DNA for the CDR3: TGTGCCAGCAGCGTAGACCCGACAGCAAACTATGGCTACACCATC. This chain uses TRBV9 with TRBJ1-2, with D possibly being TRBD1 (5 bases). Germline CDR1 is SGDLS and CDR2 is YYNGEE. The CDR3 covers 15 residues. V was pared by 0 bases and J by 2 bases, with 11 bases between.

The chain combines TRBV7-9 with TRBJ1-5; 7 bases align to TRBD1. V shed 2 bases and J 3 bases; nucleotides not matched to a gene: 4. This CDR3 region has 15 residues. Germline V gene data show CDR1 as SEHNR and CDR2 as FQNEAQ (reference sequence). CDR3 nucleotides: TGTGCCAGCAGCTTAATGGGGACAGTCAATCAGCCCCAGCATTTT. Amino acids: CASSLMGTVNQPQHF.

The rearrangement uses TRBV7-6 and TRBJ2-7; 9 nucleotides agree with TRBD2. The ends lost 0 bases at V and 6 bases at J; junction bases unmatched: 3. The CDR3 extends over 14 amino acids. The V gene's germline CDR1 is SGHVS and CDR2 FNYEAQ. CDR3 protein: CASSLAVRGGEQYF. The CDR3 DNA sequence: TGTGCCAGCAGCTTAGCGGTGCGGGGGGGCGAGCAGTACTTC.

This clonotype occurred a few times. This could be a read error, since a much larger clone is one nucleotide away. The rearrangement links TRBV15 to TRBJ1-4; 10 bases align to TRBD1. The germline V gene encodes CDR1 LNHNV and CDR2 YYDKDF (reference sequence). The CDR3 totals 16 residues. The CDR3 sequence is CATNRSTGTGEEKLFF. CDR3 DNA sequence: TGTGCCACCAACAGATCAACCGGGACAGGGGAAGAAAAACTGTTTTTT.

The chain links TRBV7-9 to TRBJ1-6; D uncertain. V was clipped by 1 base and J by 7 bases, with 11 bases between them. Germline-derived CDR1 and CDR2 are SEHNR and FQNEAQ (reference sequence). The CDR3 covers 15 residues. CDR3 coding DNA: TGTGCCAGCAGCTTAGAGGCAGGCTACAATTCACCCCTCCACTTT. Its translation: CASSLEAGYNSPLHF.

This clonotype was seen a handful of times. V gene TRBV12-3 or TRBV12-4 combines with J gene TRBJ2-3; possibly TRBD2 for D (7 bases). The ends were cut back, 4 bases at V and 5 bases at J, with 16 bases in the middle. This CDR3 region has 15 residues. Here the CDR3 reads CASSSWRGGGDTQYF. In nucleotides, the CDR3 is TGTGCCAGCAGTTCCTGGAGGGGGGGGGGAGATACGCAGTATTTT.

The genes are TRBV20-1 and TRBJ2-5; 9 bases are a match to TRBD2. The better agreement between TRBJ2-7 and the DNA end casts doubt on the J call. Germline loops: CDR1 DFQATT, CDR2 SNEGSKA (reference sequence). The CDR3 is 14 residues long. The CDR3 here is CSASGLAGWIEQYF. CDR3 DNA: TGCAGTGCTAGCGGTCTAGCGGGATGGATCGAGCAGTACTTC.

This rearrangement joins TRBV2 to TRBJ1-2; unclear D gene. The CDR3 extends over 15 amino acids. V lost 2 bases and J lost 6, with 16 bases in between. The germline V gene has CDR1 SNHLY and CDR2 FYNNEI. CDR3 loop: CASSELRAPRHGYTF. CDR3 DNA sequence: TGTGCCAGCAGTGAACTCCGGGCTCCTAGACATGGCTACACCTTC.

For the CDR3, the DNA is TGTGCCAGCAGCCCAGACAGGGCCGAGTGGGCTTTCTTT. Protein: CASSPDRAEWAFF. This rearrangement joins TRBV7-9 to TRBJ1-1; 7 bases are a match to TRBD1. With 5 bases clipped from V and 11 bases from J, the junction kept 11 bases outside the gene matches. The germline V gene has CDR1 SEHNR and CDR2 FQNEAQ (reference sequence). The CDR3 covers 13 residues.

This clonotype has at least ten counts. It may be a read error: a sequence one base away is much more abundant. The DNA of the CDR3 is TGTGCCAGCAGTACTCGACAGGGAAATGGTTATGGCTACACCTTC. It codes for CASSTRQGNGYGYTF. The chain employs TRBV12-3 or TRBV12-4 and TRBJ1-2, with 7 nucleotides matching TRBD1. With 5 bases clipped from V and 5 bases from J, the junction kept 11 bases outside the gene matches. The CDR3 has 15 amino acids.

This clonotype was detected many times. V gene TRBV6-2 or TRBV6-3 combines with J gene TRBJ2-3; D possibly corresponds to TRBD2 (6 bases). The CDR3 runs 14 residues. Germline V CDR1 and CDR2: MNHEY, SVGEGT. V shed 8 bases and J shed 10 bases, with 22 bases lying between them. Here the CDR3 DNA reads TGTGCCAGCCGACCTTATGGAGGGGCGGAGGCGCAGTATTTT. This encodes CASRPYGGAEAQYF.